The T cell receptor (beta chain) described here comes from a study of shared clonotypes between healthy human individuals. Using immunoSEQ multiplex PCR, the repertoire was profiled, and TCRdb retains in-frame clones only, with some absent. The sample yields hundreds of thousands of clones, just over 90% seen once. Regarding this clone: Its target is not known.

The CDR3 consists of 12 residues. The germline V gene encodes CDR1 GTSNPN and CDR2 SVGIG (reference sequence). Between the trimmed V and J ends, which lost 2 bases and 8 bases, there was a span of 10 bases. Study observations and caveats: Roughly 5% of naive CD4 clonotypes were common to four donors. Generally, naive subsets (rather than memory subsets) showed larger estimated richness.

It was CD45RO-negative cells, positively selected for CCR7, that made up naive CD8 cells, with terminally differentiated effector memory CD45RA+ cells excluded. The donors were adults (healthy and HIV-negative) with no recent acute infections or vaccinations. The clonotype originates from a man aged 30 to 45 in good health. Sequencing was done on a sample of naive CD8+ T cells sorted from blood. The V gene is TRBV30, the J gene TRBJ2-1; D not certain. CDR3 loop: CAWSTGPDEQFF. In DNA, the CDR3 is TGTGCCTGGAGTACCGGGCCCGATGAGCAGTTCTTC. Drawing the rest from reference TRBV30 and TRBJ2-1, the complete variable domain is SQTIHQWPATLVQPVGSPLSLECTVEGTSNPNLYWYRQAAGRGLQLLFYSVGIGQISSEVPQNLSASRPQDRQFILSSKKLLLSDSGFYLCAWSTGPDEQFFGPGTRLTVL.